Listed here are 10 T cell receptor beta chains from one sample, sequenced in a study of a mutant IDH1 vaccine in newly diagnosed glioma. Time point meaning: baseline, week 1 (first vaccination visit). Treatment reported: pre-vaccination baseline after standard-of-care therapy. TCRdb's table, derived via immunoSEQ multiplex PCR, lists solely in-frame clones and lacks some. The data contain around 30,000 clones, around 83% of them seen just once; the ten biggest clones take up about 8.4%. This material consisted of peripheral blood mononuclear cells (PBMCs), taken from a glioma patient treated with radiotherapy, temozolomide or both. These receptors were collected from a man aged 50 or older with glioma. Some clones in this sample may be carry-over from other donors' samples.

The chain uses TRBV25-1 and TRBJ2-1; 7 bases align to TRBD2. CDR1 is MGHDK, CDR2 SYGVNS, per germline. CDR3 length equals 13 residues. V lost 6 bases, J lost 3 bases, and 2 bases stayed unmatched. CDR3 in DNA: TGTGCCAGCAGGGGAGGGAACTACAATGAGCAGTTCTTC. Translated: CASRGGNYNEQFF.

J is TRBJ2-5 and V is TRBV10-3; D not resolved. Germline loops: CDR1 ENHRY, CDR2 SYGVKD. Trimming shortened V by 8 bases and J by 3 bases, and 16 bases separated the two germline ends. This CDR3 has 14 amino acids. CDR3 loop: CAISQGPAEETQYF. The CDR3 DNA is TGTGCCATCTCCCAAGGGCCAGCCGAAGAGACCCAGTACTTC.

The rearrangement joins TRBV7-2 to TRBJ1-1; D is undetermined. V was pared by 5 bases and J by 2 bases, with 9 bases between. CDR1 is SGHTA, CDR2 FQGNSA, per germline. CDR3 length: 13 residues. Here the CDR3 DNA reads TGTGCCAGCAGCCTAAAAAGAAACACTGAAGCTTTCTTT. This codes for CASSLKRNTEAFF.

The gene calls are TRBV5-1 and TRBJ1-3; tentative D call: TRBD1 (5 bases). V was trimmed by 6 bases and J by 0 bases, leaving 13 bases between them. CDR1 and CDR2 (germline): SGHRS, YFSETQ. This CDR3 has 15 residues. The CDR3 DNA reads as TGCGCCAGCAAAGGGACGGCGAGCTCTGGAAACACCATATATTTT. Translated, it gives CASKGTASSGNTIYF.

The rearrangement links TRBV6-4 to TRBJ2-1; TRBD1 matches at 9 bases. Germline CDR1 reads MRHNA; CDR2 reads SNTAGT. J gave up 7 bases and V 4 bases, and 5 bases lay outside the gene matches. The CDR3 has 14 amino acids. CDR3 DNA sequence: TGTGCCAGCAGTGGTACAGGGGGCTTGAATGAGCAGTTCTTC. The encoded protein is CASSGTGGLNEQFF.

J is TRBJ2-2 and V is TRBV19, with D possibly TRBD1 on 5 matching bases. This CDR3 spans 14 amino acids. V lost 8 bases and J lost 4, with 14 bases in between. Germline CDR1 and CDR2: LNHDA and SQIVND (reference sequence). CDR3 sequence reads: CASATTQGTGELFF. The CDR3 nucleotides are TGTGCCAGTGCAACAACGCAGGGCACCGGGGAGCTGTTTTTT.

The chain combines TRBV9 with TRBJ1-4; TRBD1 matches at 10 bases. V dropped 0 bases and J dropped 6; count of bases not matched to a gene: 2. The CDR3 extends over 15 amino acids. From germline, CDR1 is SGDLS and CDR2 YYNGEE. CDR3 residues: CASSVGGTGDEKLFF. For the CDR3, the DNA is TGTGCCAGCAGCGTAGGAGGGACAGGGGATGAAAAACTGTTTTTT.

This chain joins TRBV7-9 and TRBJ2-7; 8 nucleotides align to TRBD1. The germline gives CDR1 SEHNR, CDR2 FQNEAQ (reference sequence). The CDR3 consists of 14 residues. Germline trimming cut 4 bases from V and 2 bases from J; bases unmatched to any gene: 4. The CDR3 region is CASSSGQETYEQYF. The CDR3 nucleotides read TGTGCCAGCAGCTCGGGACAGGAGACCTACGAGCAGTACTTC.

This sequence joins TRBV5-6 and TRBJ1-5, with TRBD1 as a possible D gene (6 bases). Germline loops: CDR1 SGHDT, CDR2 YYEEEE. Trimming left V 4 bases short and J 1 base short, with 21 bases between. The CDR3 extends over 18 amino acids. The CDR3 nucleotides are TGTGCCAGCAGCGTTTTCAGGGGAAGCTTGACAAGCAATCAGCCCCAGCATTTT. Translating it yields CASSVFRGSLTSNQPQHF.

This clone appeared once. The chain is built from TRBV10-3 and TRBJ2-2; either TRBD1 or TRBD2 may fit D (5 bases each). The CDR3 extends over 14 amino acids. V shed 6 bases and J shed 5 bases, with 13 bases lying between them. Germline values: CDR1 ENHRY, CDR2 SYGVKD. This CDR3 is CAIRGVRETGELFF. In DNA form, the CDR3 reads TGTGCCATCAGGGGGGTACGGGAAACCGGGGAGCTGTTTTTT.